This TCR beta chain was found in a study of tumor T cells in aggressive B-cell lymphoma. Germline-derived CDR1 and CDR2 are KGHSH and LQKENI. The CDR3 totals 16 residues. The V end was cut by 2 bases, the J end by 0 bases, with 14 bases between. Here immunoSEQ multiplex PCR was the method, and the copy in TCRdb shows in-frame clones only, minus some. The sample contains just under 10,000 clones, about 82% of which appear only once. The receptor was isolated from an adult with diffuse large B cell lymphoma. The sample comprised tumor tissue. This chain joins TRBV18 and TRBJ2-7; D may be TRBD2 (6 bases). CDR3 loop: CASSPRTGTYSYEQYF. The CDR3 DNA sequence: TGTGCCAGCTCACCAAGGACCGGGACTTACTCCTACGAGCAGTACTTC.